This TCR beta chain comes out of a study of shared clonotypes between healthy human individuals. Sequencing was performed with immunoSEQ multiplex PCR; in TCRdb, only in-frame clones are kept and a portion is missing. The table lists about 2.3 million clones, 85% to 95% of them singletons, with around 0.4% in the top ten. The CDR3 has 12 amino acids. Germline loops: CDR1 SGHNT, CDR2 YYREEE (reference sequence). Between the trimmed V and J ends, which lost 5 bases and 5 bases, there was a span of 5 bases. The J gene is TRBJ1-6, the V gene TRBV5-4; unclear D gene. The sequence was obtained from a young man in good health. Some clones in this sample may be carry-over from other donors' samples. Input material: naive CD4+ T cells from PBMCs. As to subset: CD45RA+ positively selected. CDR3 nucleotide sequence: TGTGCCAGCAGGTCAGATAATTCACCCCTCCACTTT. Encoded protein: CASRSDNSPLHF.